This is a list of T cell receptor beta chains from one sample in a study of memory CD4+ T cells and cytomegalovirus serostatus. The protocol was immunoSEQ multiplex PCR, while the TCRdb copy is restricted to in-frame clones and leaves out a portion. There are some 44,000 clones in the sample; approximately 84% occur only once, and roughly 0.5% lies in the top ten. The sample comprised memory CD4+ T cells from blood. Receptors were obtained from an adult in good health and CMV-seronegative. CDR3s leave out the opening cysteine and the closing phenylalanine or tryptophan.

>TRBV14
ASSLLGLGEQF
>TRBV2
ASSVYGGGNTGELF
>TRBV7-9
ASSLVGIESSEAF
>TRBV5-1
ASSQQGMGYEQY
>TRBV5-8
ASSLRGDQPQH
>TRBV15
ATSSAGAGWETQY
>TRBV7-8
ASSYDWNTEAF
>TRBV4-1
ASSQADTNTGELF
>TRBV7-9
ASSLAGWSNQPQH
>TRBV13
ASSLEVAGRLETQY
>TRBV5-4
ASSKSGGKDTGELF
>TRBV4-1
ASSQPTASLYGYT
>TRBV12-5
ASGLTTGLNQPQH
>TRBV27
ASSDSSYNSPLH
>TRBV10-2
ASSESRSNTEAF
>TRBV13
ASSGPAGAKNIQY
>TRBV6-4
ARDQGDTEAF
>TRBV18
ASSPGVNQPQH
>TRBV6-5
ASRDRLAKNIQY
>TRBV5-1
ASRSQIYEQY
>TRBV7-3
ASSPDRGTDTQY
>TRBV2
ATGTGVRTEAF
>TRBV28
ASSWDGFEKLF
>TRBV18
ASSPPLPGHPSNQPQH
>TRBV18
ASSPQGVYNSPLH
>TRBV4-2
ASSQNRGLTEAF
>TRBV2
ASSEARRGTTDTQY
>TRBV19
ASSRPSESTDTQY
>TRBV10-1
ASSGGVAGGNEQF
>TRBV5-1
ASSLSGSSEQY
>TRBV9
ASSVDPPTLVKNEQF
>TRBV5-1
ASSWDSPNEKLF
>TRBV29-1
SVGVDGLTYEQY
>TRBV7-9
ASSSRGPRTYNEQF
>TRBV6-4
ASSSVRNTEAF
>TRBV30
AWSGGRGGGQPQH
>TRBV10-3
ATISGGAGNEQF
>TRBV7-3
ASSLRPGSNYNEQF
>TRBV19
ASRAGLASGEKLF
>TRBV6-1
ASRGTYEQY
>TRBV15
ATSPQPNWNTEAF
>TRBV18
ASSPPNTHSSLAF
>TRBV6-5
ASSFDSTSGYNEQF
>TRBV7-9
ASSLVGLSGGYGDTQY
>TRBV5-4
ASSWKDSPTQY
>TRBV5-1
ASSLGDGEKLF
>TRBV7-9
ASSLTSATNEQF
>TRBV10-3
AISEPRGAGELF
>TRBV18
ASSLSRVRREETQY